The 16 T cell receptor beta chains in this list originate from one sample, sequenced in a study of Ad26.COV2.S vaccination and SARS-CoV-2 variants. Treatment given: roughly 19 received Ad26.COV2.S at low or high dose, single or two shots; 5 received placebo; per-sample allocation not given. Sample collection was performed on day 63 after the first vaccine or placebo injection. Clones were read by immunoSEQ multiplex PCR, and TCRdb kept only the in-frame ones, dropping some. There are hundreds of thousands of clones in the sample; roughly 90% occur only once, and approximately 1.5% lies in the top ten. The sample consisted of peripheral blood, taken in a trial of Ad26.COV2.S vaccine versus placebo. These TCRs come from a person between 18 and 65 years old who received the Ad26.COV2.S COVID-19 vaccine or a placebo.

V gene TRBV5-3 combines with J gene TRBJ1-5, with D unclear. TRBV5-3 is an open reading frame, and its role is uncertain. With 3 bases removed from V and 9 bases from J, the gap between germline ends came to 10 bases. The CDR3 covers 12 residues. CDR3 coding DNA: TGTGCCAGAAGCTGGCTTACGGGGCCCCAGCATTTT. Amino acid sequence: CARSWLTGPQHF.

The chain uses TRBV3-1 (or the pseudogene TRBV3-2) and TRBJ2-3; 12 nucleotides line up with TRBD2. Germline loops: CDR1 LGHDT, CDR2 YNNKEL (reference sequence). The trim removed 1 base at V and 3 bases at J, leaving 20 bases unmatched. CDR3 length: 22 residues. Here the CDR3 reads CASSQGGHFPPSGGARTDTQYF. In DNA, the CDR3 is TGTGCCAGCAGCCAAGGTGGACATTTCCCCCCTAGCGGGGGGGCCAGAACAGATACGCAGTATTTT.

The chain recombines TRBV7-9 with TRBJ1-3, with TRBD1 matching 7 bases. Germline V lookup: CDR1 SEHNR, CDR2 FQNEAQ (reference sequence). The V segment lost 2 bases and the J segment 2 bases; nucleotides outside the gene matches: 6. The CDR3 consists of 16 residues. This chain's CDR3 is CASSLIAQGAGNTIYF. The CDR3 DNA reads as TGTGCCAGCAGCTTAATAGCCCAGGGGGCTGGAAACACCATATATTTT.

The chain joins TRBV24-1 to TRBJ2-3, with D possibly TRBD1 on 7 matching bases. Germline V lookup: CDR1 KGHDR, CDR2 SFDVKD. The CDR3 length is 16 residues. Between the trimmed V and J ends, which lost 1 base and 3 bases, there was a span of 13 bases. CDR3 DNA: TGTGCCACCAGTGATTTTGAGACAGGGAGGACAGATACGCAGTATTTT. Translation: CATSDFETGRTDTQYF.

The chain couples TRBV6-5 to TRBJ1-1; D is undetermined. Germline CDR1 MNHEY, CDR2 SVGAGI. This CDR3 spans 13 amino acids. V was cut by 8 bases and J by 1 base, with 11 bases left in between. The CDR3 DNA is TGTGCCAGCCACAGCCCCCAGAACACTGAAGCTTTCTTT. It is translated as CASHSPQNTEAFF.

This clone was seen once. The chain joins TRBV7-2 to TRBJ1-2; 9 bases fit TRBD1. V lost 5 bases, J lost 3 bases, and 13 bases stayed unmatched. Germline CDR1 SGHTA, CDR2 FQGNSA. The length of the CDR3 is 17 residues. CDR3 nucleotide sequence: TGTGCCAGCAGCCCCGCCGGGACAGGGAGGTTGGACTATGGCTACACCTTC. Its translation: CASSPAGTGRLDYGYTF.

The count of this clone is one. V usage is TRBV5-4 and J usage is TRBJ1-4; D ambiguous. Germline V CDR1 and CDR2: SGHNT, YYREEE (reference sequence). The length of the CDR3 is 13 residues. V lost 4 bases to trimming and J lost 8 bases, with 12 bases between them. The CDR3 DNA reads TGTGCCAGCAGCCCCCGCGGCGGGGAAAAACTGTTTTTT. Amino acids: CASSPRGGEKLFF.

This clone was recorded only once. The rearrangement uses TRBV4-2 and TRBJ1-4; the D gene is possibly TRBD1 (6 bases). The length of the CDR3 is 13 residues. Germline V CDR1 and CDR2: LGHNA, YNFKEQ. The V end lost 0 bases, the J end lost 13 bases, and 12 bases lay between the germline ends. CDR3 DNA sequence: TGTGCCAGCAGCCAAGAGAGGGGGGACGGACTGTTTTTT. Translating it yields CASSQERGDGLFF.

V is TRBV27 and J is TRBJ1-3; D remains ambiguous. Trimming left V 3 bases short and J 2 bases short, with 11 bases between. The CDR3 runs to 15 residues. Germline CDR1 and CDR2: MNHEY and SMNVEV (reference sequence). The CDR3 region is CASSFGSGTGNTIYF. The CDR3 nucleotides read TGTGCCAGCAGTTTTGGGTCGGGCACTGGAAACACCATATATTTT.

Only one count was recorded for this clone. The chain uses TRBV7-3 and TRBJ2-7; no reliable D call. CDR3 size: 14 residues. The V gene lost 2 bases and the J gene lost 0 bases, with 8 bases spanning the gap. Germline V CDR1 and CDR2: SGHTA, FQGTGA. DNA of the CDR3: TGTGCCAGCAGCTTAGCTCCGAGCTCCTACGAGCAGTACTTC. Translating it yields CASSLAPSSYEQYF.

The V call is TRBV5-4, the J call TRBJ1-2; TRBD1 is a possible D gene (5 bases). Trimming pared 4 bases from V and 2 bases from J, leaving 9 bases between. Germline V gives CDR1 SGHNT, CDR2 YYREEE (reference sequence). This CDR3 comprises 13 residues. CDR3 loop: CASSPTENYGYTF. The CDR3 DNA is TGTGCCAGCAGCCCGACAGAAAACTATGGCTACACCTTC. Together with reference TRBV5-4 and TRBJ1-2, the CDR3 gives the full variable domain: ETGVTQSPTHLIKTRGQQVTLRCSSQSGHNTVSWYQQALGQGPQFIFQYYREEENGRGNFPPRFSGLQFPNYSSELNVNALELDDSALYLCASSPTENYGYTFGSGTRLTVV.

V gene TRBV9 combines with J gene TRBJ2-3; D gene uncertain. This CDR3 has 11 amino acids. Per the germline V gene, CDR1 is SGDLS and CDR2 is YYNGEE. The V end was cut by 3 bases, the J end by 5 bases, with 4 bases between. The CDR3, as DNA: TGTGCCAGCAGCGCCAAAGATACGCAGTATTTT. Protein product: CASSAKDTQYF.

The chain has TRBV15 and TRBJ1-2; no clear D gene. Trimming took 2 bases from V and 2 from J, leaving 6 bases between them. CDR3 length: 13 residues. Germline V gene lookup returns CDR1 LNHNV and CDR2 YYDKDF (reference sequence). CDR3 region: CATSRQENYGYTF. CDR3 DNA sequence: TGTGCCACCAGCAGACAGGAAAACTATGGCTACACCTTC.

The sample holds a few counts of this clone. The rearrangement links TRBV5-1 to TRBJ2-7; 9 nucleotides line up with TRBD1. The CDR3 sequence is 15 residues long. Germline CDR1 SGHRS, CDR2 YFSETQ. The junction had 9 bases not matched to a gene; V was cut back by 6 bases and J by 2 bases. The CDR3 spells CASKTGGGSAYEQYF. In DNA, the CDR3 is TGCGCCAGCAAGACAGGGGGAGGCTCTGCCTACGAGCAGTACTTC.

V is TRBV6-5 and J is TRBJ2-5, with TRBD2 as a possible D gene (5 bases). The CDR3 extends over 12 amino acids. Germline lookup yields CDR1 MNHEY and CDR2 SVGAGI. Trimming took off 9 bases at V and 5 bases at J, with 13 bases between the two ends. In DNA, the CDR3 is TGTGCCAGTAGCGCCTGGAGGGAGACCCAGTACTTC. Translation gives CASSAWRETQYF.

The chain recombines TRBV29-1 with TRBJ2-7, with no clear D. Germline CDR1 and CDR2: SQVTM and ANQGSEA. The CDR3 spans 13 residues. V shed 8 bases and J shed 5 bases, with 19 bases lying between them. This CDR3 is CSTGRIPCNEQYF. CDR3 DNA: TGCAGCACTGGCCGTATCCCCTGTAACGAGCAGTACTTC.